This entry features one T cell receptor (beta chain) sequence. Its antigen is undetermined. Trimming pared 0 bases from V and 3 bases from J, leaving 17 bases between. This CDR3 comprises 17 residues. CDR1 and CDR2 from the germline V gene are KGHDR and SFDVKD. Cultured CD4+ T cell DNA was sequenced using the Oncomine TCR Beta short-read assay. TCRdb reprocessed the PCR reads with MiXCR, giving one entry per CDR3 protein. Here the sample spans 15,000 to 20,000 distinct CDR3 sequences, over 75% being singletons. The sample belongs to a study of vaccination and CD4 T cells after COVID-19. Study as a whole: Overlapping spike peptides from SARS-CoV-2, HCoV-NL63, HCoV-OC43 and HCoV-229E served to stimulate the cells. Study findings and constraints: Convalescent patients' vaccine-specific clones were spike mono-reactive in 304 of 307 cases. The analysis of convalescent patients involved relatively few individuals and lacked early post-infection timepoints.

Stated treatment: approximately nine-day PBMC culture with coronavirus spike peptide pools or control peptides (ViraFEST assay). The clonotype was recovered from a human donor who received a COVID-19 vaccine. The material sequenced was CD4+ T cells from blood, cultured in vitro, taken after SARS-CoV-2 vaccination. This chain joins TRBV24-1 and TRBJ2-7; D possibly corresponds to TRBD1 (5 bases). The CDR3 bases are TGTGCCACCAGTGATTTGCAAGGTCAGGGTTTCTTCTACGAGCAGTACTTC. Its translation is CATSDLQGQGFFYEQYF.